The rows below give T cell receptor beta chains drawn from one sample of a study of T cell responses to AZD1222 COVID-19 vaccine. Produced via immunoSEQ multiplex PCR; TCRdb's table is partial and in-frame only. The sample lists about 180,000 clones; 91% were seen once. This specimen consisted of peripheral blood, obtained on day 0 of AZD1222 vaccination. These receptor sequences come from an adult in good health. Each CDR3 is given with its conserved first and last residue. A D gene is named only where the DNA matches it firmly. A clone size is listed for some rows: how often the clone was seen (once, few, many), or a class if it is expanded.

cdr3_length,j_call,v_call,clone_size,d_call,cdr3_aa,cdr3_nt
15,TRBJ2-2,TRBV2,-,-,CASSQTRVAAGELFF,TGTGCCAGCAGCCAGACGCGGGTGGCAGCCGGGGAGCTGTTTTTT
17,TRBJ2-2,TRBV30,-,TRBD2,CAWSVGITSGNTGELFF,TGTGCCTGGAGTGTAGGTATCACTAGCGGGAACACCGGGGAGCTGTTTTTT
12,TRBJ1-6,TRBV6-2/TRBV6-3,-,TRBD1,CASSRQGTPLHF,TGTGCCAGCAGTCGACAGGGAACCCCCCTCCACTTT
14,TRBJ2-3,TRBV11-3,-,-,CASSFGRSTDTQYF,TGTGCCAGCAGCTTCGGCAGATCCACAGATACGCAGTATTTT
15,TRBJ1-1,TRBV3-1/TRBV3-2,-,-,CASSPSAGGNTEAFF,TGTGCCAGCAGCCCTTCAGCGGGGGGAAACACTGAAGCTTTCTTT
15,TRBJ2-5,TRBV7-9,-,-,CASSQRSGLQETQYF,TGTGCCAGCAGCCAGAGGTCCGGTCTCCAAGAGACCCAGTACTTC
15,TRBJ1-5,TRBV4-3,-,-,CASSPGRSGNQPQHF,TGCGCCAGCAGCCCAGGACGGTCAGGCAATCAGCCCCAGCATTTT
17,TRBJ1-3,TRBV4-3,-,TRBD1,CASSPRSTGGEVNTIYF,TGCGCCAGCAGCCCACGCTCGACAGGGGGCGAGGTAAACACCATATATTTT
15,TRBJ1-1,TRBV11-2,-,-,CASSLGAGYGGEAFF,TGTGCCAGCAGCTTAGGGGCAGGGTACGGCGGTGAAGCTTTCTTT
15,TRBJ2-7,TRBV27,-,TRBD2,CASNFTGTSAYEQYF,TGTGCCAGCAATTTTACAGGGACTAGCGCCTACGAGCAGTACTTC
15,TRBJ2-1,TRBV28,-,-,CASNLPAGRMNEQFF,TGTGCCAGCAACCTCCCCGCGGGGAGAATGAATGAGCAGTTCTTC
15,TRBJ2-7,TRBV3-1/TRBV3-2,-,-,CASSPMWRVSNEQYF,TGTGCCAGCAGCCCCATGTGGAGGGTGAGCAACGAGCAGTACTTC
18,TRBJ1-6,TRBV5-1,-,TRBD1,CASSSGTGGRFGNSPLHF,TGCGCCAGCAGCTCCGGGACAGGGGGACGGTTTGGTAATTCACCCCTCCACTTT
16,TRBJ1-2,TRBV7-9,-,-,CASSFGGQTALDGYTF,TGTGCCAGCAGCTTCGGCGGACAGACCGCCCTGGATGGCTACACCTTC
14,TRBJ2-3,TRBV10-3,-,-,CAISGGTATDTQYF,TGTGCCATCAGTGGGGGTACGGCAACAGATACGCAGTATTTT
15,TRBJ2-1,TRBV11-3,-,TRBD1,CASSLVPGGINEQFF,TGTGCCAGCAGCTTAGTCCCAGGGGGTATCAATGAGCAGTTCTTC
15,TRBJ1-1,TRBV5-1,once,-,CASSLAGSMNTEAFF,TGCGCCAGCAGCTTGGCCGGCAGTATGAACACTGAAGCTTTCTTT
14,TRBJ1-2,TRBV7-2,-,-,CASSSDLAYYGYTF,TGTGCCAGCAGCTCCGATCTCGCTTACTATGGCTACACCTTC
18,TRBJ2-3,TRBV24-1,-,TRBD2,CATSDFRSGLAGSDTQYF,TGTGCCACCAGTGATTTTAGGTCAGGCCTAGCGGGATCAGATACGCAGTATTTT
14,TRBJ2-2,TRBV24-1,-,-,CATSDTGYAGELFF,TGTGCCACCAGTGATACCGGGTACGCCGGGGAGCTGTTTTTT
14,TRBJ1-2,TRBV9,-,TRBD1,CASSGGRGRDGYTF,TGTGCCAGCAGCGGAGGCAGGGGGCGCGACGGCTACACCTTC
14,TRBJ1-6,TRBV2,-,-,CASSRRGDNSPLHF,TGTGCCAGCAGTAGAAGGGGGGACAATTCACCCCTCCACTTT
14,TRBJ1-2,TRBV6-5,-,TRBD1,CASSGTGEGYGYTF,TGTGCCAGCAGCGGGACAGGGGAGGGCTATGGCTACACCTTC
13,TRBJ2-1,TRBV11-1,once,-,CASSLIVDDEQFF,TGTGCCAGCAGCCTTATAGTAGACGACGAGCAGTTCTTC
16,TRBJ2-1,TRBV3-1/TRBV3-2,few,TRBD2,CASSDRLAGGPSEQFF,TGTGCCAGCAGCGATCGACTAGCGGGAGGGCCTAGTGAGCAGTTCTTC
11,TRBJ1-2,TRBV6-5,-,-,CASSYGYGYTF,TGTGCCAGCAGTTACGGCTATGGCTACACCTTC